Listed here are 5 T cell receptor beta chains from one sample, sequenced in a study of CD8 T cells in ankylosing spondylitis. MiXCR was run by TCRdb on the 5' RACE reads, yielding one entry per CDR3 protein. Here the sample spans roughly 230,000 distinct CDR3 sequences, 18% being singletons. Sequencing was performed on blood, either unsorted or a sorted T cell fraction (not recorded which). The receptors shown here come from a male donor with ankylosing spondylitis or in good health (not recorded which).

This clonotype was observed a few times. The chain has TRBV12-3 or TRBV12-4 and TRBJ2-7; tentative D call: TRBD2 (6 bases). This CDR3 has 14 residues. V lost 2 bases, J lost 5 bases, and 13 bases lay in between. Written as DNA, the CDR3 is TGTGCCAGCAGTTTACCTGTCGGGAGCCACGAGCAGTACTTC. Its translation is CASSLPVGSHEQYF.

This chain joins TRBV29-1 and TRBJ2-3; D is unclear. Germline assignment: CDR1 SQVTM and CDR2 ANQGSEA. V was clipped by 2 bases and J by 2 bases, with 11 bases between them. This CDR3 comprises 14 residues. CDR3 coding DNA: TGCAGCGTTGAACCAGCTGGTCTCACAGATACGCAGTATTTT. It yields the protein CSVEPAGLTDTQYF.

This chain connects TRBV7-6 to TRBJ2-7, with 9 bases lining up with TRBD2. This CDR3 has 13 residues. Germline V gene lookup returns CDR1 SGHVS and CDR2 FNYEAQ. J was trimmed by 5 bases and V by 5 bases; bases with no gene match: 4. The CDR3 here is CASSPWTSDEQYF. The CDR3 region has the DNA TGTGCCAGCAGCCCCTGGACTAGCGACGAGCAGTACTTC.

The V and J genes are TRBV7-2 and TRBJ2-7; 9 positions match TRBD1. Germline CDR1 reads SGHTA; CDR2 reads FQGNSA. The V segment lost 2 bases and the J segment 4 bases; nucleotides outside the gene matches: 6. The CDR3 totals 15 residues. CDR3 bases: TGTGCCAGCAGCTTAACAGGGACAGGGTTTTACGAGCAGTACTTC. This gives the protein CASSLTGTGFYEQYF.

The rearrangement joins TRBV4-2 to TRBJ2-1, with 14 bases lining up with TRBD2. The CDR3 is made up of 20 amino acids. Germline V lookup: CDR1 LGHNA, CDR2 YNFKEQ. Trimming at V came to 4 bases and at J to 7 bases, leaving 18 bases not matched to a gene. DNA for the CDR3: TGTGCCAGCAGCCCCGGTTTGGGACTAGCGGGAGAGGTGTGGTCGAATGAGCAGTTCTTC. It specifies CASSPGLGLAGEVWSNEQFF.